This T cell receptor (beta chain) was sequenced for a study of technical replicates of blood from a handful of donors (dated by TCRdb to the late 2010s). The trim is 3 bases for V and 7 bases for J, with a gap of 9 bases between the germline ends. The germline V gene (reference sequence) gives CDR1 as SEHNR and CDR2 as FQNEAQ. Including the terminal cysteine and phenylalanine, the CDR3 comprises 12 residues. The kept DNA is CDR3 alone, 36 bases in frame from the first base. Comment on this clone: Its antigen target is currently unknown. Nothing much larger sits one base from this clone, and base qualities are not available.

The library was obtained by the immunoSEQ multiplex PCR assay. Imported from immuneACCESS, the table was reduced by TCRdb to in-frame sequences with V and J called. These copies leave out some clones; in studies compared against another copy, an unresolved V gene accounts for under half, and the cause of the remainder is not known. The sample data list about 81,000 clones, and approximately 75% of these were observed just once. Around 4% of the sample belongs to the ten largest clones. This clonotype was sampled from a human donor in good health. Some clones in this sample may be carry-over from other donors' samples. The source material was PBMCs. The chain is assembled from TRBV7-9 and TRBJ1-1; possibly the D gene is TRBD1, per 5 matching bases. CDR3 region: CASSLGGLEAFF. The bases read TGTGCCAGCAGCTTGGGGGGACTTGAAGCTTTCTTT.